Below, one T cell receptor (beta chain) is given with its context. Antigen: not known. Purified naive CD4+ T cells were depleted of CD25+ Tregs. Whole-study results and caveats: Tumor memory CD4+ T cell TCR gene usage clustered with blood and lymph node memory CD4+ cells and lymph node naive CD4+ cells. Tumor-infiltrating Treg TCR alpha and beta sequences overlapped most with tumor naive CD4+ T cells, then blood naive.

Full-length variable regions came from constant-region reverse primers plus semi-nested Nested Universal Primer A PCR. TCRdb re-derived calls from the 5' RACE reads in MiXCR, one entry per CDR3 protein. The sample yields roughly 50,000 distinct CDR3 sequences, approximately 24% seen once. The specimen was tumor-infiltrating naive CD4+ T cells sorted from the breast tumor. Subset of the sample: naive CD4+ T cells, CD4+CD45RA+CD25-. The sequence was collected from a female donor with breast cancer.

CDR3 bases: TGCGCCAGCAGCTTGACGTCGGGGGGTGGAGGCTACACCTTC. Protein: CASSLTSGGGGYTF. V gene TRBV5-1 combines with J gene TRBJ1-2; TRBD1 is a possible D gene (5 bases). The length of the CDR3 is 14 residues. In germline, CDR1 is SGHRS, CDR2 YFSETQ. Trimming pared 1 base from V and 8 bases from J, leaving 15 bases between.